Included here is one T cell receptor (beta chain) sequence, with context. Measured with immunoSEQ multiplex PCR; TCRdb has only the in-frame clones, and not every one. The sample lists about 80,000 clones, about 97% occurring once. The sample is drawn from a study of technical replicates of blood from a few donors. From germline, CDR1 is SGDLS and CDR2 YYNGEE. V was clipped by 0 bases and J by 0 bases, with 10 bases between them. The CDR3 is 16 amino acids. Sequenced material: T cells isolated from PBMCs. This sequence originates from a human donor in good health. The V call is TRBV9, the J call TRBJ1-3, with D possibly matching TRBD1 (5 bases). CDR3 nucleotides: TGTGCCAGCAGCGTAGCACAGGCCCCCTCTGGAAACACCATATATTTT. As protein: CASSVAQAPSGNTIYF. Together with reference TRBV9 and TRBJ1-3, the CDR3 gives the full variable domain: DSGVTQTPKHLITATGQRVTLRCSPRSGDLSVYWYQQSLDQGLQFLIQYYNGEERAKGNILERFSAQQFPDLHSELNLSSLELGDSALYFCASSVAQAPSGNTIYFGEGSWLTVV.